The 2 T cell receptor beta chains below all came from one sample that was sequenced in a study of OX40 agonist ivuxolimab in advanced cancers. Only in-frame clones appear in the TCRdb table, and some are missing; sequencing was by immunoSEQ multiplex PCR. The sample has several thousand clones, 68% seen once; the top ten hold roughly a third. Sequencing used CD4+ or CD8+ T cells sorted from blood, obtained in a trial of the OX40 agonist ivuxolimab. The receptors were sampled from an adult with an advanced solid tumor such as melanoma, head and neck, liver or kidney cancer.

V gene TRBV7-9 combines with J gene TRBJ2-3; maybe TRBD2 (6 bases). Germline assignment: CDR1 SEHNR and CDR2 FQNEAQ (reference sequence). The CDR3 consists of 15 residues. Trimming removed 5 bases from V and 4 bases from J, with 16 bases in between. The CDR3 coding sequence is TGTGCCAGCAGCCTCACGCCGGGAGTCCCAGATACGCAGTATTTT. Protein: CASSLTPGVPDTQYF. Full variable domain (remainder filled in from reference TRBV7-9 and TRBJ2-3): DTGVSQNPRHKITKRGQNVTFRCDPISEHNRLYWYRQTLGQGPEFLTYFQNEAQLEKSRLLSDRFSAERPKGSFSTLEIQRTEQGDSAMYLCASSLTPGVPDTQYFGPGTRLTVL.

In this sample, this clone is medium-sized. The rearrangement links TRBV12-5 to TRBJ2-7; 12 bases line up with TRBD2. The CDR3 is 15 amino acids. CDR1 LGHNT and CDR2 FRNRAP come from the germline V gene. J gave up 2 bases and V 5 bases, and 4 bases lay outside the gene matches. DNA for the CDR3: TGTGCTAGTGGTGAAGGACTAGCGGGAACCTACGAGCAGTACTTC. It translates to CASGEGLAGTYEQYF. Full variable domain (remainder filled in from reference TRBV12-5 and TRBJ2-7): DARVTQTPRHKVTEMGQEVTMRCQPILGHNTVFWYRQTMMQGLELLAYFRNRAPLDDSGMPKDRFSAEMPDATLATLKIQPSEPRDSAVYFCASGEGLAGTYEQYFGPGTRLTVT.